This T cell receptor (beta chain) was observed in a study of T-cell reconstitution after alpha-beta-depleted transplantation in children. Germline V gene data show CDR1 as SGHRS and CDR2 as YFSETQ. J gave up 4 bases and V 2 bases, and 7 bases lay outside the gene matches. CDR3 length equals 15 residues. For TCRbeta, the library was prepared with unique molecular identifiers. TCRdb reanalysed the PCR reads using MiXCR and keeps one entry per CDR3 protein. The table has about 500,000 distinct CDR3 sequences, approximately 29% seen once. The material sequenced was PBMCs from the stem cell graft donor, taken from the stem cell graft. This TCR derives from a human donor who donated a stem cell graft to a child with aplastic anemia. V usage is TRBV5-1 and J usage is TRBJ2-3, with 7 bases fitting TRBD2. The CDR3 DNA follows: TGCGCCAGCAGCTTTCTGGCGGGAGAGGCAGATACGCAGTATTTT. This codes for CASSFLAGEADTQYF. Filled out from reference TRBV5-1 and TRBJ2-3, the complete variable domain reads KAGVTQTPRYLIKTRGQQVTLSCSPISGHRSVSWYQQTPGQGLQFLFEYFSETQRNKGNFPGRFSGRQFSNSRSEMNVSTLELGDSALYLCASSFLAGEADTQYFGPGTRLTVL.